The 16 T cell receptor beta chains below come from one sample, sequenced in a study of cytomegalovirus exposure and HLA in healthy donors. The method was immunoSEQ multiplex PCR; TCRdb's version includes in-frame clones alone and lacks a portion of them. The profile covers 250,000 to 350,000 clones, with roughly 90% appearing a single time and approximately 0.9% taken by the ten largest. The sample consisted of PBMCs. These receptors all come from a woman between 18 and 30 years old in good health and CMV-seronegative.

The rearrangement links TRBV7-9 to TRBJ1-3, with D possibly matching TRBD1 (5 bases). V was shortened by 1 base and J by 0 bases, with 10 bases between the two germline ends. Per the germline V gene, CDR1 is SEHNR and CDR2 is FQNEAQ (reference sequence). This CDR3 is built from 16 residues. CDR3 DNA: TGTGCCAGCAGCTTAGATCTGACAGCCTCTGGAAACACCATATATTTT. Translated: CASSLDLTASGNTIYF.

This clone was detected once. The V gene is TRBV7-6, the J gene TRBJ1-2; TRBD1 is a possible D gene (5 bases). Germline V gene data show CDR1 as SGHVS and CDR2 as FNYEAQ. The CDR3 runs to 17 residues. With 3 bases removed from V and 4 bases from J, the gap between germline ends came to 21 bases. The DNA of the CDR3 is TGTGCCAGCAGCTTGGGGTCCGGAGCAGGGCAAGCCTATGGCTACACCTTC. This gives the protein CASSLGSGAGQAYGYTF.

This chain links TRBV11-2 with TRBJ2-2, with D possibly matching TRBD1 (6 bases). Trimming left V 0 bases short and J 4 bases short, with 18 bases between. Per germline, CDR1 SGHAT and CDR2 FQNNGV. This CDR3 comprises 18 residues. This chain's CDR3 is CASSLDSGSGVSTGELFF. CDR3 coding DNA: TGTGCCAGCAGCTTAGATTCTGGGTCAGGGGTCAGCACCGGGGAGCTGTTTTTT.

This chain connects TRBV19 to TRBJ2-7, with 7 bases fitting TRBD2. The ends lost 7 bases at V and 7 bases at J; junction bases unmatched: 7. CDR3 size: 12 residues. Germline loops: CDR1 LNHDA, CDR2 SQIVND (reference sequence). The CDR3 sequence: CASNAGEYEQYF. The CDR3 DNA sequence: TGTGCCAGTAACGCGGGAGAGTATGAGCAGTACTTC.

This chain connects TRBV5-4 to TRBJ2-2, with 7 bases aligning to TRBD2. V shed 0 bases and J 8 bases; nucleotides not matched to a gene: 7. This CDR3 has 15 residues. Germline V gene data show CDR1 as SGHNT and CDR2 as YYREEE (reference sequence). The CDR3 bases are TGTGCCAGCAGCTTGGATGCTAGCGGAGAGGGGGAGCTGTTTTTT. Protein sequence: CASSLDASGEGELFF.

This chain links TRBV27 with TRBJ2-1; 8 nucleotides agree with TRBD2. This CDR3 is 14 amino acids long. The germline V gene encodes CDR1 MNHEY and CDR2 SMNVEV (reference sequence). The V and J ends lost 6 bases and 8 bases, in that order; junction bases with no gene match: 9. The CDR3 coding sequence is TGTGCCAGCAGCTTAGCGGGAACGGTCTATGAGCAGTTCTTC. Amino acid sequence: CASSLAGTVYEQFF.

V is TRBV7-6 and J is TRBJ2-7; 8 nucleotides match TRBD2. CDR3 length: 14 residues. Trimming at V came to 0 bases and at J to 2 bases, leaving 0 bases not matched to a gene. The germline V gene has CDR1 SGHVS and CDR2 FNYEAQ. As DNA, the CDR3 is TGTGCCAGCAGCTTAGCAGCGGGAGCCTACGAGCAGTACTTC. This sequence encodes CASSLAAGAYEQYF.

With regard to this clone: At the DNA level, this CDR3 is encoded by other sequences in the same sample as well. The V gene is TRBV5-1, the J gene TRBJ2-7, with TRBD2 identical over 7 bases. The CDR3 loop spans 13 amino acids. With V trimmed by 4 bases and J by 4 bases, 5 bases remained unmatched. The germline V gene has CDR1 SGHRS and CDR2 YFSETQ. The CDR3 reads CASSTGLTYEQYF. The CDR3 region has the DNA TGCGCCAGCAGCACGGGACTAACTTACGAGCAGTACTTC.

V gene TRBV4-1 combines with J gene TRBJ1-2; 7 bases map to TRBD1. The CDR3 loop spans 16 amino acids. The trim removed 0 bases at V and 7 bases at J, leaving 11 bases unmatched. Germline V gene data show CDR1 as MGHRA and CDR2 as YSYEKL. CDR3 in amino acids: CASSQDRETGLFGYTF. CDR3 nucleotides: TGCGCCAGCAGCCAAGATCGGGAGACAGGGTTGTTTGGCTACACCTTC.

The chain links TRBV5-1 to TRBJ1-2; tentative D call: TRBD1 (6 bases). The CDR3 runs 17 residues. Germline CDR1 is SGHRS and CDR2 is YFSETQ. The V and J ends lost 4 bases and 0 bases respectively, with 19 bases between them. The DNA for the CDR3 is TGCGCCAGCAGCACCGTTCAGGGGAGGGATGCTAACTATGGCTACACCTTC. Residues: CASSTVQGRDANYGYTF.

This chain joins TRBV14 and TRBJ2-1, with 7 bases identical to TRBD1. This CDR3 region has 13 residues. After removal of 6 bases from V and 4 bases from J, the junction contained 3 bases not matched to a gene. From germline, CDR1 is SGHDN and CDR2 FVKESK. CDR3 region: CASRRDRYNEQFF. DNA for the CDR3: TGTGCCAGCAGAAGGGACAGATACAATGAGCAGTTCTTC.

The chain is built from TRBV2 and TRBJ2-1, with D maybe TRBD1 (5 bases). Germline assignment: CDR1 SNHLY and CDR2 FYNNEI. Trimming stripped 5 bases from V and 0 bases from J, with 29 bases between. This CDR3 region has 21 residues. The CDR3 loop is CASSPIDTTRVLQRSYNEQFF. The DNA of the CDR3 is TGTGCCAGCAGTCCCATCGACACAACCAGGGTCCTACAACGCTCCTACAATGAGCAGTTCTTC.

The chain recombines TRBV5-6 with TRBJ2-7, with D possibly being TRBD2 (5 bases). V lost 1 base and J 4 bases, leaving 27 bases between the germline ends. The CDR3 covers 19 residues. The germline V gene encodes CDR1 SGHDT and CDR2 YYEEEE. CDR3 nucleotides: TGTGCCAGCAGCTTGTCCCAACCCTCGGCTCTAGCTGGGATATACGAGCAGTACTTC. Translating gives CASSLSQPSALAGIYEQYF.

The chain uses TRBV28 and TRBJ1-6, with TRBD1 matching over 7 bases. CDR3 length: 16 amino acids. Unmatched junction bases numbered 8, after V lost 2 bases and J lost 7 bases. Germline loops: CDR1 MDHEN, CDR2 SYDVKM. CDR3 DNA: TGTGCCAGCAGTTTAATCCCGGGACAGATGAATTCACCCCTCCACTTT. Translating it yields CASSLIPGQMNSPLHF.

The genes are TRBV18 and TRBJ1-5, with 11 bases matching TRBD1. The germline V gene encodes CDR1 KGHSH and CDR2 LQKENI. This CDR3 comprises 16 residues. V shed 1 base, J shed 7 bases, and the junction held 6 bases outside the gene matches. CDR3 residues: CASSPLPGQGVQPQHF. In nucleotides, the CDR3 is TGTGCCAGCTCACCACTCCCGGGACAGGGGGTCCAGCCCCAGCATTTT.

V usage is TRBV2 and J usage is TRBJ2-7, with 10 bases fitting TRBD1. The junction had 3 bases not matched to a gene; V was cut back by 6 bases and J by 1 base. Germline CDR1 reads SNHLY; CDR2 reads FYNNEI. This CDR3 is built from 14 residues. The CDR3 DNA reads TGTGCCAGCAGCCAGGGACAGGGGTCCTACGAGCAGTACTTC. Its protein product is CASSQGQGSYEQYF.